These T cell receptor beta chains were read from a single sample in a study of T cell responses to AZD1222 COVID-19 vaccine. Assay: immunoSEQ multiplex PCR; the TCRdb copy retains only in-frame clones and omits some. Of around 180,000 clones listed, about 90% are singletons. The input for sequencing was peripheral blood, taken on day 0 of AZD1222 vaccination. These receptors were collected from an adult in good health. The CDR3 runs from the conserved cysteine through the conserved F or W. A D gene is named only where the DNA matches it firmly. Only part of the rows carry a size: once, few, many, or a class if the clone is expanded.

clone_size: NA
j_call: TRBJ2-6
d_call: TRBD1
cdr3_length: 16
v_call: TRBV19
cdr3_aa: CASNSGDRGGTNVLTF
cdr3_nt: TGTGCCAGCAATTCGGGGGACAGGGGCGGGACCAACGTCCTGACTTTC

clone_size: NA
j_call: TRBJ2-5
d_call: TRBD1
cdr3_length: 15
v_call: TRBV28
cdr3_aa: CASSFLDRDQETQYF
cdr3_nt: TGTGCCAGCAGTTTTTTGGACAGGGACCAAGAGACCCAGTACTTC

clone_size: NA
j_call: TRBJ1-1
d_call: NA
cdr3_length: 14
v_call: TRBV30
cdr3_aa: CAWSGRAENTEAFF
cdr3_nt: TGTGCCTGGAGTGGTCGAGCAGAAAACACTGAAGCTTTCTTT

clone_size: NA
j_call: TRBJ2-2
d_call: TRBD2
cdr3_length: 17
v_call: TRBV6-2/TRBV6-3
cdr3_aa: CASSYGGTSGNTGELFF
cdr3_nt: TGTGCCAGCAGTTACGGGGGGACTAGCGGCAACACCGGGGAGCTGTTTTTT

clone_size: NA
j_call: TRBJ2-3
d_call: NA
cdr3_length: 13
v_call: TRBV18
cdr3_aa: CASSPPSTDTQYF
cdr3_nt: TGTGCCAGCTCACCCCCGAGCACAGATACGCAGTATTTT

clone_size: NA
j_call: TRBJ1-2
d_call: NA
cdr3_length: 13
v_call: TRBV7-2
cdr3_aa: CASSAGNNYGYTF
cdr3_nt: TGTGCCAGCAGCGCAGGGAATAACTATGGCTACACCTTC

clone_size: NA
j_call: TRBJ1-5
d_call: TRBD1
cdr3_length: 16
v_call: TRBV2
cdr3_aa: CASSGNRGSSNQPQHF
cdr3_nt: TGTGCCAGCAGTGGGAACAGGGGCTCGAGCAATCAGCCCCAGCATTTT

clone_size: NA
j_call: TRBJ2-1
d_call: TRBD2
cdr3_length: 19
v_call: TRBV19
cdr3_aa: CASSRAPGLAGAPYNEQFF
cdr3_nt: TGTGCCAGTAGTAGAGCTCCGGGACTAGCGGGGGCCCCCTACAATGAGCAGTTCTTC

clone_size: NA
j_call: TRBJ2-1
d_call: NA
cdr3_length: 16
v_call: TRBV5-4
cdr3_aa: CASSARGARPYNEQFF
cdr3_nt: TGTGCCAGCAGCGCCCGGGGGGCTCGACCATACAATGAGCAGTTCTTC

clone_size: NA
j_call: TRBJ2-4
d_call: TRBD2
cdr3_length: 17
v_call: TRBV19
cdr3_aa: CASSIRFLAGTKNIQYF
cdr3_nt: TGTGCCAGTAGTATCCGCTTTCTAGCGGGCACAAAAAACATTCAGTACTTC

clone_size: NA
j_call: TRBJ2-7
d_call: NA
cdr3_length: 13
v_call: TRBV7-2
cdr3_aa: CASSEGTALEQYF
cdr3_nt: TGTGCCAGCAGCGAAGGGACTGCTCTTGAGCAGTACTTC

clone_size: NA
j_call: TRBJ1-2
d_call: TRBD1
cdr3_length: 15
v_call: TRBV5-4
cdr3_aa: CASSRQGVKGRGYTF
cdr3_nt: TGTGCCAGCAGTCGACAGGGGGTCAAAGGGAGAGGCTACACCTTC

clone_size: once
j_call: TRBJ2-7
d_call: NA
cdr3_length: 13
v_call: TRBV7-9
cdr3_aa: CASSLDLSYEQYF
cdr3_nt: TGTGCCAGCAGCCTGGACCTGAGCTACGAGCAGTACTTC

clone_size: NA
j_call: TRBJ2-7
d_call: TRBD2
cdr3_length: 15
v_call: TRBV27
cdr3_aa: CASSLSGRGFYEQYF
cdr3_nt: TGTGCCAGCAGTTTAAGCGGGAGGGGGTTCTACGAGCAGTACTTC

clone_size: NA
j_call: TRBJ2-7
d_call: TRBD2
cdr3_length: 15
v_call: TRBV6-2/TRBV6-3
cdr3_aa: CASSYPTSGINEQYF
cdr3_nt: TGTGCCAGCAGTTACCCCACTAGCGGGATCAACGAGCAGTACTTC

clone_size: NA
j_call: TRBJ1-2
d_call: NA
cdr3_length: 13
v_call: TRBV19
cdr3_aa: CASSMYDDYGYTF
cdr3_nt: TGTGCCAGTAGTATGTATGACGACTATGGCTACACCTTC

clone_size: NA
j_call: TRBJ1-4
d_call: NA
cdr3_length: 14
v_call: TRBV5-5
cdr3_aa: CASSLWAGQEKLFF
cdr3_nt: TGTGCCAGCAGCTTGTGGGCAGGTCAGGAAAAACTGTTTTTT

clone_size: NA
j_call: TRBJ2-7
d_call: NA
cdr3_length: 12
v_call: TRBV9
cdr3_aa: CASSVGMGEQYF
cdr3_nt: TGTGCCAGCAGCGTCGGGATGGGCGAGCAGTACTTC

clone_size: NA
j_call: TRBJ1-4
d_call: NA
cdr3_length: 14
v_call: TRBV24-1
cdr3_aa: CATSSSATNEKLFF
cdr3_nt: TGTGCCACCAGTTCGAGTGCAACTAATGAAAAACTGTTTTTT

clone_size: NA
j_call: TRBJ1-5
d_call: NA
cdr3_length: 14
v_call: TRBV19
cdr3_aa: CASRNQGNNQPQHF
cdr3_nt: TGTGCCAGTAGAAATCAGGGGAACAATCAGCCCCAGCATTTT

clone_size: NA
j_call: TRBJ1-5
d_call: NA
cdr3_length: 15
v_call: TRBV7-2
cdr3_aa: CASSLAGGENQPQHF
cdr3_nt: TGTGCCAGCAGCTTAGCAGGGGGAGAGAATCAGCCCCAGCATTTT

clone_size: once
j_call: TRBJ1-2
d_call: NA
cdr3_length: 12
v_call: TRBV18
cdr3_aa: CASSPASDGYTF
cdr3_nt: TGTGCCAGCTCACCCGCGAGCGATGGCTACACCTTC

clone_size: NA
j_call: TRBJ1-6
d_call: NA
cdr3_length: 14
v_call: TRBV7-9
cdr3_aa: CASSLAGNNSPLHF
cdr3_nt: TGTGCCAGCAGCTTAGCAGGGAATAATTCACCCCTCCACTTT

clone_size: NA
j_call: TRBJ1-1
d_call: TRBD1
cdr3_length: 14
v_call: TRBV11-1
cdr3_aa: CASSGGGDRQKAFF
cdr3_nt: TGTGCCAGCAGCGGAGGGGGGGACAGGCAAAAAGCTTTCTTT

clone_size: NA
j_call: TRBJ2-3
d_call: NA
cdr3_length: 12
v_call: TRBV30
cdr3_aa: CAWSVITDTQYF
cdr3_nt: TGTGCCTGGAGTGTAATAACAGATACGCAGTATTTT